The 30 T cell receptor beta chains below were found in one sample sequenced in a study of low-dose radiotherapy and immunotherapy resistance in tumors. Regarding time point: before trial treatment. TRAV and TRBV primers primed cDNA for both TCRalpha and TCRbeta. Amplification of TCRs used a constant-region primer and V-primer adapter for about 21 PCR cycles. TCRdb reprocessed the reads via MiXCR and lists one record per CDR3 protein. Among around 99,000 distinct CDR3 sequences listed, 9.4% were seen once. The specimen was PBMCs, collected before treatment. The receptors shown here come from a male donor with prostate cancer.

At least ten counts were recorded for this clonotype. The chain employs TRBV7-2 and TRBJ2-5, with 10 positions matching TRBD1. J lost 1 base, V lost 3 bases, and 2 bases had no gene match. Germline CDR1 is SGHTA and CDR2 is FQGNSA. The CDR3 has 15 amino acids. The CDR3 region has the DNA TGTGCCAGCAGCTTGCGGACAGGGGGCCAAGAGACCCAGTACTTC. Residues: CASSLRTGGQETQYF.

The rearrangement links TRBV20-1 to TRBJ2-7, with 16 positions matching TRBD2. The CDR3 sequence is 15 residues long. The germline V gene encodes CDR1 DFQATT and CDR2 SNEGSKA (reference sequence). J was trimmed by 5 bases and V by 5 bases; bases with no gene match: 6. The CDR3 sequence: CSAPGTSGRAHEQYF. The CDR3 nucleotides read TGCAGTGCTCCCGGGACTAGCGGGAGGGCCCACGAGCAGTACTTC.

This clonotype was seen at least ten times. The chain uses TRBV28 and TRBJ1-6; TRBD1 agrees at 11 bases. The length of the CDR3 is 15 residues. With 5 bases clipped from V and 8 bases from J, the junction kept 5 bases outside the gene matches. Looked up from germline, CDR1 is MDHEN and CDR2 is SYDVKM. The CDR3 here is CASSIPGQGDSPLHF. The CDR3 DNA follows: TGTGCCAGCAGTATCCCGGGACAGGGGGATTCACCCCTCCACTTT.

This clonotype was recorded at least ten times. The chain has TRBV10-3 and TRBJ2-7; 11 bases fit TRBD1. The ends lost 1 base at V and 3 bases at J; junction bases unmatched: 2. CDR1 ENHRY and CDR2 SYGVKD come from the germline V gene. This CDR3 is built from 15 residues. CDR3 in amino acids: CAISELGTGGYEQYF. CDR3 in DNA: TGTGCCATCAGTGAGTTGGGGACAGGGGGCTACGAGCAGTACTTC.

The sample holds many counts of this clonotype. The chain joins TRBV28 to TRBJ2-7; D is ambiguous. V gave up 5 bases and J gave up 0 bases, with 14 bases separating them. CDR3 size: 15 residues. CDR1 and CDR2 from the germline V gene are MDHEN and SYDVKM. CDR3 sequence (DNA): TGTGCCAGCAGTCCTGGTTCTACAAGCTCCTACGAGCAGTACTTC. Translating it yields CASSPGSTSSYEQYF.

With regard to this clonotype: Given a far larger clone just one base away, this is likely a sequencing read error. The CDR3 reads CASSDQSSAREQFF. The CDR3 nucleotides read TGTGCCAGCAGTGACCAATCTAGCGCCCGCGAGCAGTTCTTC. This rearrangement joins TRBV28 to TRBJ2-1; possibly TRBD2 for D (6 bases). Deletions cut 5 bases from V and 10 bases from J, with 18 bases between. CDR1 is MDHEN and CDR2 is SYDVKM in the germline V gene. The CDR3 totals 14 residues.

This clonotype was seen many times. This chain uses TRBV19 with TRBJ2-1, with 11 bases lining up with TRBD1. J was trimmed by 8 bases and V by 5 bases; bases with no gene match: 11. The V gene's germline CDR1 is LNHDA and CDR2 SQIVND (reference sequence). The CDR3 extends over 16 amino acids. CDR3 protein: CASSSFTGQGVYEQFF. The CDR3 nucleotides read TGTGCCAGTAGTTCTTTCACGGGACAGGGGGTCTATGAGCAGTTCTTC.

The table lists this clonotype with many counts. The CDR3 region is CASSLFMDRATQYF. CDR3 coding DNA: TGTGCCAGCAGTTTATTTATGGATCGGGCTACGCAGTATTTT. The chain uses TRBV28 and TRBJ2-3; D gene uncertain. Germline CDR1 is MDHEN and CDR2 is SYDVKM. Between the trimmed V and J ends, which lost 1 base and 8 bases, there was a span of 13 bases. CDR3 length equals 14 residues.

This clonotype was seen repeatedly, ten times or more. The chain uses TRBV7-9 and TRBJ2-1; the match to TRBD2 covers 11 bases. V was clipped by 5 bases and J by 0 bases; unmatched bases: 6. The CDR3 length is 17 residues. The germline V gene has CDR1 SEHNR and CDR2 FQNEAQ (reference sequence). CDR3 sequence reads: CASSKLAGGSSYNEQFF. As DNA, the CDR3 is TGTGCCAGCAGCAAGCTAGCGGGAGGAAGCTCCTACAATGAGCAGTTCTTC.

Written as DNA, the CDR3 is TGTGCCAGCAGTTTATCGTTCGTGGGGGATACGCAGTATTTT. Amino acids: CASSLSFVGDTQYF. The chain is built from TRBV27 and TRBJ2-3; no clear D. This CDR3 spans 14 amino acids. The germline V gene has CDR1 MNHEY and CDR2 SMNVEV (reference sequence). V lost 0 bases and J 6 bases, leaving 10 bases between the germline ends.

This clonotype occurred a few times. The V call is TRBV5-1, the J call TRBJ2-1; no firm D call. V lost 0 bases to trimming and J lost 15 bases, with 13 bases between them. This CDR3 is built from 12 residues. CDR1 is SGHRS and CDR2 is YFSETQ in the germline V gene. CDR3 residues: CASSLVPSRWFF. Written as DNA, the CDR3 is TGCGCCAGCAGCTTGGTTCCATCGAGATGGTTCTTC.

This clonotype was detected ten times or more. The chain carries TRBV10-3 and TRBJ2-2; D unresolved. Germline values: CDR1 ENHRY, CDR2 SYGVKD. This CDR3 is 11 amino acids long. The V end was cut by 7 bases, the J end by 2 bases, with 2 bases between. The CDR3 reads CAITNTGELFF. The CDR3 bases are TGTGCCATCACAAACACCGGGGAGCTGTTTTTT.

Only a few counts were recorded for this clonotype. The chain carries TRBV30 and TRBJ2-2; unclear D gene. The CDR3 runs to 13 residues. The V and J ends lost 0 bases and 7 bases respectively, with 9 bases between them. The germline CDR1 and CDR2 sequences are GTSNPN and SVGIG (reference sequence). CDR3 loop: CAWSVGWNGELFF. The CDR3 DNA reads TGTGCCTGGAGTGTGGGATGGAACGGGGAGCTGTTTTTT.

The sample holds many counts of this clonotype. The chain links TRBV7-2 to TRBJ2-1; D gene unclear. The CDR3 runs to 10 residues. From germline, CDR1 is SGHTA and CDR2 FQGNSA. The V gene lost 1 base and the J gene lost 12 bases, with 4 bases spanning the gap. CDR3: CASSLVRQFF. The CDR3 nucleotides read TGTGCCAGCAGCTTAGTCAGGCAGTTCTTC.

This clonotype showed up many times. The chain employs TRBV6-2 or TRBV6-3 and TRBJ2-1; 15 positions match TRBD2. The CDR3 has 16 residues. V lost 6 bases and J lost 8; bases outside the gene matches: 8. CDR1 is MNHEY, CDR2 SVGEGT, per germline. As DNA, the CDR3 is TGTGCCAGCAGCCCCGGGACTAGCGGGAGGATTGATGAGCAGTTCTTC. Its protein product is CASSPGTSGRIDEQFF.

This clonotype appeared once. The rearrangement uses TRBV29-1 and TRBJ2-3; TRBD2 matches 13 bases. Germline CDR1 SQVTM, CDR2 ANQGSEA. V lost 4 bases and J lost 1; bases outside the gene matches: 8. The CDR3 loop spans 17 amino acids. CDR3 sequence: CSVVGLAGELGTDTQYF. DNA of the CDR3: TGCAGCGTTGTCGGACTAGCGGGAGAATTGGGCACAGATACGCAGTATTTT.

The table lists this clonotype with many counts. The V gene is TRBV28, the J gene TRBJ2-1, with 13 bases that match TRBD2. V gave up 9 bases and J gave up 8 bases; unmatched junction bases: 10. Germline CDR1 reads MDHEN; CDR2 reads SYDVKM. This CDR3 has 15 residues. This chain's CDR3 is CASRTSGRASHEQFF. The CDR3, as DNA: TGTGCCAGTCGCACTAGCGGGAGGGCCTCACATGAGCAGTTCTTC.

This clonotype has at least ten counts. This chain joins TRBV25-1 and TRBJ1-1; D not certain. Trimming took off 3 bases at V and 11 bases at J, with 16 bases between the two ends. The V gene's germline CDR1 is MGHDK and CDR2 SYGVNS. The CDR3 has 13 amino acids. The CDR3 region is CASSEIGRGSAFF. The CDR3 bases are TGTGCCAGCAGTGAGATAGGCCGCGGGTCGGCTTTCTTT.

This clonotype was seen ten or more times. The V gene is TRBV12-3 or TRBV12-4, the J gene TRBJ1-1, with D possibly being TRBD1 (6 bases). The CDR3 totals 14 residues. The ends were cut back, 5 bases at V and 3 bases at J, with 13 bases in the middle. The CDR3 nucleotides are TGTGCCAGCAGTACAGGGTTTTTGGACACTGAAGCTTTCTTT. It encodes CASSTGFLDTEAFF.

This clonotype was recorded many times. This CDR3 is CAWSRDTDTQYF. CDR3 in DNA: TGTGCCTGGAGTAGGGACACAGATACGCAGTATTTT. The rearrangement links TRBV30 to TRBJ2-3; D not resolved. This CDR3 comprises 12 residues. V dropped 2 bases and J dropped 2 bases, with 5 bases sitting between them. Germline V gene lookup returns CDR1 GTSNPN and CDR2 SVGIG (reference sequence).

This clonotype came up many times. The V gene is TRBV12-3 or TRBV12-4, the J gene TRBJ2-5; 9 nucleotides line up with TRBD2. CDR3 length: 15 residues. The V gene end was trimmed by 5 bases and the J gene end by 0 bases; junction bases not matched to a gene: 4. CDR3 in amino acids: CASSQGLANQETQYF. CDR3 bases: TGTGCCAGCAGTCAGGGACTAGCAAACCAAGAGACCCAGTACTTC.

This clonotype was picked up many times. V is TRBV5-4 and J is TRBJ2-1, with 11 positions matching TRBD2. The CDR3 is 15 residues long. The J segment lost 2 bases and the V segment lost 4 bases, leaving 2 bases of the junction unmatched. Germline CDR1 reads SGHNT; CDR2 reads YYREEE (reference sequence). The CDR3: CASSHSGRAYNEQFF. The CDR3 coding sequence is TGTGCCAGCAGCCATAGCGGGAGGGCCTACAATGAGCAGTTCTTC.

This clonotype has at least ten counts. The gene calls are TRBV20-1 and TRBJ1-5; D is uncertain. The CDR3 loop spans 13 amino acids. The V and J ends lost 4 bases and 1 base respectively, with 8 bases between them. The germline gives CDR1 DFQATT, CDR2 SNEGSKA (reference sequence). In DNA, the CDR3 is TGCAGTGCTACCAGTCAAAGCAATCAGCCCCAGCATTTT. Protein product: CSATSQSNQPQHF.

The sample holds many counts of this clonotype. The rearrangement uses TRBV30 and TRBJ2-7; D unresolved. CDR3 length: 14 amino acids. CDR1 is GTSNPN, CDR2 SVGIG, per germline (reference sequence). V lost 3 bases, J lost 5 bases, and 17 bases lay in between. CDR3 DNA: TGTGCCTGGAGCGGTCGGTCTGTAGTCCACGAGCAGTACTTC. Translating it yields CAWSGRSVVHEQYF.

Ten or more counts support this clonotype. The chain is built from TRBV27 and TRBJ1-2; D remains unclear. Germline CDR1 is MNHEY and CDR2 is SMNVEV (reference sequence). The CDR3 runs 16 residues. V shed 7 bases and J shed 2 bases, with 20 bases lying between them. CDR3 sequence: CASTLRPTLKNYGYTF. DNA for the CDR3: TGTGCCAGCACCCTCCGGCCGACATTAAAAAACTATGGCTACACCTTC.

In this sample, this clonotype turned up many times. The genes are TRBV6-6 and TRBJ2-1, with a weak D call TRBD2 (6 bases). The length of the CDR3 is 16 residues. Germline V gene lookup returns CDR1 MNHNY and CDR2 SVGAGI (reference sequence). V was cut by 5 bases and J by 6 bases, with 20 bases left in between. The CDR3 DNA sequence: TGTGCCAGCAGTCTCCAAAGGGCTAGCGCATTCAATGAGCAGTTCTTC. The encoded protein is CASSLQRASAFNEQFF.

Many counts were recorded for this clonotype. The rearrangement joins TRBV5-1 to TRBJ2-7; 7 bases map to TRBD1. Germline-derived CDR1 and CDR2 are SGHRS and YFSETQ. V shed 0 bases, J shed 6 bases, and the junction held 9 bases outside the gene matches. This CDR3 is 15 amino acids long. CDR3 nucleotides: TGCGCCAGCAGCTTGGGCGACAGGGCTTTAGGCGAGCAGTACTTC. This translates into CASSLGDRALGEQYF.

This clonotype was picked up many times. For the CDR3, the DNA is TGCGCCAGCAGCCAATCTAGGGGCCAGTTGGGTACAGATACGCAGTATTTT. Residues: CASSQSRGQLGTDTQYF. The chain combines TRBV4-3 with TRBJ2-3; D perhaps matches TRBD1 (5 bases). Trimming took off 2 bases at V and 3 bases at J, with 18 bases between the two ends. The germline V gene encodes CDR1 LGHNA and CDR2 YSLEER. The CDR3 is 17 amino acids.

This clonotype was observed at least ten times. This chain links TRBV4-2 with TRBJ2-7, with D possibly matching TRBD1 (6 bases). V lost 1 base, J lost 0 bases, and 10 bases lay in between. CDR1 is LGHNA and CDR2 is YNFKEQ in the germline V gene. This CDR3 comprises 15 residues. The CDR3 nucleotides read TGTGCCAGCAGCCAAGGACAGGCTATCTCCTACGAGCAGTACTTC. It specifies CASSQGQAISYEQYF.

This clonotype was recorded at least ten times. The chain links TRBV6-2 or TRBV6-3 to TRBJ2-5, with TRBD1 matching 7 bases. Trimming cost V 7 bases and J 5 bases; bases outside gene matches: 7. CDR1 and CDR2 (germline): MNHEY, SVGEGT. CDR3 size: 13 residues. The CDR3 DNA reads as TGTGCCAGCACCCGAGGGGGCTGGGAGACCCAGTACTTC. Translating gives CASTRGGWETQYF.